The T cell receptor (beta chain) under discussion was sequenced for a study of vaccination and CD4 T cells after COVID-19. Looking at the study overall: Median time from second vaccine dose to sampling was 72 days (14 to 241).

Treatment noted: roughly 11-day PBMC culture with coronavirus spike peptide pools or control peptides (ViraFEST assay). The Oncomine TCR Beta short-read assay was applied to DNA of cultured CD4+ T cells. Each CDR3 protein gets one entry after TCRdb re-called the PCR reads with MiXCR. The sample lists about 21,000 distinct CDR3 sequences, around 68% occurring once. This clonotype was seen once. The antigen is not known. The germline V and J ends were trimmed by 5 bases and 5 bases, with 13 bases remaining between them. CDR3 size: 13 residues. Per germline, CDR1 WNHNN and CDR2 SYGVQD (reference sequence).

This TCR was sampled from a human donor who received a COVID-19 vaccine. The chain has TRBV10-1 and TRBJ2-7; D is uncertain. The source was CD4+ T cells from blood, cultured in vitro, collected before SARS-CoV-2 vaccination. The CDR3 coding sequence is TGCGCCAGCAGTCAGGAACCGAGGAACGAGCAGTACTTC. It yields the protein CASSQEPRNEQYF.